This section outlines one TCR beta chain sequence together with its context. Its antigen remains unidentified. Unique molecular identifiers had been added to the TCR beta cDNA libraries. One entry per CDR3 protein, called by TCRdb with MiXCR from the PCR reads. The sample has roughly 620,000 distinct CDR3 sequences, 44% seen once; the top ten hold about 1.5%. These data originate in a study of post-analysis software for immune sequencing data. Study observations and caveats: The five TRBV segments detected at higher frequency in patients than in controls included TRBV5-6, TRBV5-1 and TRBV20-1.

CDR3 length: 16 amino acids. Trimming cost V 7 bases and J 4 bases; bases outside gene matches: 12. Germline V gene data show CDR1 as SGHAT and CDR2 as FQNNGV. Sequencing was performed on blood. The clonotype originates from a girl between 5 and 17 years old with multiple sclerosis. This chain joins TRBV11-2 and TRBJ2-5; 10 nucleotides align to TRBD1. As DNA, the CDR3 is TGTGCCAGCATCAAGGGGGACAGGGGCCTCAGAGAGACCCAGTACTTC. Its translation: CASIKGDRGLRETQYF.